This T cell receptor (beta chain) is drawn from a study of cytomegalovirus exposure and HLA in healthy donors. This CDR3 comprises 13 residues. Germline loops: CDR1 SGHRS, CDR2 YFSETQ. V was cut by 4 bases and J by 5 bases, with 12 bases left in between. The PCR made use of 60 Vbeta and 13 Jbeta primers. Using immunoSEQ multiplex PCR, the repertoire was profiled, and TCRdb retains in-frame clones only, with some absent. The data contain more than 65,000 clones, 74% of them singletons. Sequencing was performed on PBMCs. V and J are TRBV5-1 and TRBJ2-5; D possibly corresponds to TRBD2 (5 bases). The sequence derives from a woman aged 55 to 70 in good health and CMV-seropositive. CDR3 nucleotides: TGCGCCAGCAGCCCGGGTTGGAGGGAGACCCAGTACTTC. Protein sequence: CASSPGWRETQYF.